This T cell receptor (beta chain) was identified in a study of blood T cell repertoires in COVID-19 (dated by TCRdb to the early 2020s). Study-level background: Collaborator samples came from the United States, Italy and Spain and covered acute and convalescent phases of COVID-19. Where HLA class I and class II types were available, the types were taken from metadata supplied by the sample provider, not from assay-based typing. Samples were obtained from the ongoing ImmuneRACE study (first 160 participants) and from some 1,300 subjects provided by 6 global collaborators. The repertoires were released in a freely available public database intended as a resource for research on the immune response to SARS-CoV-2. A de-identified subject ID, COVID-19 status, age in years and sex were almost always included in the sample metadata. The prospective study material was composed of cDNA or gDNA derived from T cells, B-cell-depleted T cells, or PBMCs. Deeply sampled blood TCRbeta repertoires from subjects exposed to, actively infected with, or recovered from COVID-19 were included in the dataset. The investigation overall reported the following: The quantity of clinical and demographic metadata differed by source and by participant and was supplied without curation.

At one collaborating source in Seattle, patients were enrolled during active infection and were followed longitudinally through the course of disease. Collaborating institutions collected whole blood in K2EDTA tubes following their own protocols. For TCRbeta analysis, collaborators shipped samples as frozen whole blood, isolated PBMCs, or DNA extracted from either of those sample types. On this clone itself: Its antigen is unknown. The sample holds no much larger clone one base away, and base qualities are not on file.

TCRbeta CDR3 regions were amplified from genomic DNA by means of the immunoSEQ Assay, a bias-controlled multiplex PCR. In the original analysis: The number of nucleated cells in each sample was estimated from the amplification of reference gene primers within the assay. To quantify the absolute abundance of each unique TCRbeta CDR3 rearrangement, sequence reads were collapsed and filtered. For each sample, productive Simpson clonality was calculated by taking the square root of Simpson's diversity index across productive rearrangements. Held by TCRdb, this immuneACCESS table contains in-frame sequences only and omits some clones. Under half of the omission traces to an unresolved V gene where checked; the cause of the rest is unknown. That table gives V, J and clone size, and the DNA gave D and trimming. The sample table shows approximately 500,000 clones, and roughly nine tenths are seen once. The ten biggest clones cover 7.5% to 9% of the sample.

CDR1 and CDR2 (ENHRY, SYGVKD) derive from the germline V gene. Trimming removed 2 bases from V and 4 bases from J, leaving 11 bases between the germline ends. The CDR3 holds 14 amino acids from the cysteine to the phenylalanine. Just the 42-base CDR3 DNA is kept, in frame starting at base 1. Recombination connected TRBV10-3 to TRBJ1-2; matching of 5 bases hints at TRBD1 as the D gene. Sequenced sample: peripheral blood. The clonotype originates from a woman aged 45-60 years with COVID-19, enrolled during active disease. The CDR3 has the sequence CAISERQGSYGYTF. Here is the DNA: TGTGCCATCAGTGAGAGGCAGGGTTCCTATGGCTACACCTTC.